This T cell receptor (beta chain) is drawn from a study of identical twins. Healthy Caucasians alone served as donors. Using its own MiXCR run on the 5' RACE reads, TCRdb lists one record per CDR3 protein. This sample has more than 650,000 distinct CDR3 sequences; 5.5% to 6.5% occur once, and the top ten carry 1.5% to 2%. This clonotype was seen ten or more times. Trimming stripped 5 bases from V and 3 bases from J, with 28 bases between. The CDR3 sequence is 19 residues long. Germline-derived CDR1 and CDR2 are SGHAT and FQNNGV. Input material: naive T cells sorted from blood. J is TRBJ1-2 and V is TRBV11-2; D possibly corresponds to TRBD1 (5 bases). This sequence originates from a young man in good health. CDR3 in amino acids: CASSHEPVGGTLRHYGYTF. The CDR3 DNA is TGTGCCAGCAGCCACGAGCCCGTCGGCGGGACTCTTAGGCACTATGGCTACACCTTC. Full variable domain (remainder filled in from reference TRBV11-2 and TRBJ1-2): EAGVAQSPRYKIIEKRQSVAFWCNPISGHATLYWYQQILGQGPKLLIQFQNNGVVDDSQLPKDRFSAERLKGVDSTLKIQPAKLEDSAVYLCASSHEPVGGTLRHYGYTFGSGTRLTVV.